The 2 T cell receptor beta chains below come from one sample, sequenced in a study of T cells in narcolepsy. Using immunoSEQ multiplex PCR, the repertoire was profiled, and TCRdb retains in-frame clones only, with some absent. In the table there are about 22,000 clones, 81% of which are singletons. Source material: memory (CD45RA-) CD4+ T cells from blood. The receptors originated from a human donor in good health.

The chain has TRBV6-5 and TRBJ1-2, with D perhaps TRBD1 (6 bases). V was cut by 2 bases and J by 0 bases, with 13 bases left in between. Per the germline V gene, CDR1 is MNHEY and CDR2 is SVGAGI. The CDR3 runs to 16 residues. The CDR3 reads CASSYGGGTTNYGYTF. The CDR3 bases are TGTGCCAGCAGTTACGGAGGGGGTACGACTAACTATGGCTACACCTTC.

The V gene is TRBV28, the J gene TRBJ1-6, with unresolved D. Germline values: CDR1 MDHEN, CDR2 SYDVKM. CDR3 size: 13 residues. Trimming pared 8 bases from V and 3 bases from J, leaving 8 bases between. CDR3 sequence (DNA): TGTGCCAGCGGATTAGTCTATAATTCACCCCTCCACTTT. Translated, it gives CASGLVYNSPLHF.